Presented here are 15 T cell receptor beta chains from one specimen sequenced in a study of cytomegalovirus exposure and HLA in healthy donors. The data were produced by immunoSEQ multiplex PCR, yet TCRdb's version contains in-frame clones alone and is incomplete. The table includes roughly 130,000 clones, around 85% detected once. The sample taken for sequencing was PBMCs. These receptors were taken from a man between 18 and 35 years old in good health and CMV-seronegative.

CDR3 sequence reads: CASSLAAGGNSPLHF. The CDR3 coding sequence is TGCGCCAGCAGCTTGGCTGCGGGGGGGAATTCACCCCTCCACTTT. This sequence joins TRBV5-1 and TRBJ1-6; D is possibly TRBD1 (5 bases). The CDR3 extends over 15 amino acids. Trimming took off 0 bases at V and 7 bases at J, with 11 bases between the two ends. In germline, CDR1 is SGHRS, CDR2 YFSETQ.

V usage is TRBV7-8 and J usage is TRBJ2-7, with D unclear. The germline V gene encodes CDR1 SGHVS and CDR2 FQNEAQ. The CDR3 is made up of 14 amino acids. V shed 6 bases and J shed 2 bases, with 14 bases lying between them. The CDR3 DNA follows: TGTGCCAGCAGTCGTGCCGAGCCACCCTACGAGCAGTACTTC. This codes for CASSRAEPPYEQYF.

CDR3 coding DNA: TGTGCCAGCAGCTTGGGGGACATCGCCCACGAGCAGTACTTC. It is translated as CASSLGDIAHEQYF. The chain recombines TRBV5-6 with TRBJ2-7, with D maybe TRBD1 (6 bases). CDR3 length: 14 amino acids. V was pared by 0 bases and J by 5 bases, with 12 bases between. Germline-derived CDR1 and CDR2 are SGHDT and YYEEEE.

The chain links TRBV2 to TRBJ2-7, with 7 positions matching TRBD1. The CDR3 spans 12 residues. Germline V lookup: CDR1 SNHLY, CDR2 FYNNEI. V lost 5 bases, J lost 5 bases, and 3 bases stayed unmatched. The CDR3 DNA reads as TGTGCCAGCAGTCAAACAGGGGACGAGCAGTACTTC. Its translation: CASSQTGDEQYF.

The V call is TRBV5-1, the J call TRBJ1-2; D might be TRBD1 (6 bases). The germline V and J ends were trimmed by 4 bases and 8 bases, with 12 bases remaining between them. Germline V gives CDR1 SGHRS, CDR2 YFSETQ. CDR3 length: 12 amino acids. CDR3 in amino acids: CASSPGEGGYTF. The CDR3 bases are TGCGCCAGCAGCCCAGGGGAAGGAGGCTACACCTTC.

The chain recombines TRBV6-1 with TRBJ2-7; weak D call: TRBD1 (5 bases). CDR1 MNHNS and CDR2 SASEGT come from the germline V gene. The CDR3 loop spans 13 amino acids. V gave up 4 bases and J gave up 1 base, with 8 bases separating them. CDR3: CASSAQDSYEQYF. CDR3 DNA sequence: TGTGCCAGCAGTGCACAGGATTCCTACGAGCAGTACTTC.

The rearrangement joins TRBV20-1 to TRBJ1-4; D is ambiguous. The CDR3 spans 10 residues. The ends were cut back, 6 bases at V and 8 bases at J, with 7 bases in the middle. CDR1 and CDR2 from the germline V gene are DFQATT and SNEGSKA (reference sequence). In nucleotides, the CDR3 is TGCAGTGCCCCCAGGGAAAAACTGTTTTTT. It translates to CSAPREKLFF.

Points on this clone: Within the sample, other DNA sequences also encode this same CDR3. V gene TRBV5-1 combines with J gene TRBJ2-5; a possible D gene is TRBD1 (5 bases). This CDR3 has 14 residues. The germline V and J ends were trimmed by 2 bases and 1 base, with 9 bases remaining between them. Germline CDR1 SGHRS, CDR2 YFSETQ. The CDR3 DNA is TGCGCCAGCAGCTTAGGTCAGGGCCAAGAGACCCAGTACTTC. Protein product: CASSLGQGQETQYF.

There are many counts of this clone. The chain carries TRBV27 and TRBJ2-1; 8 nucleotides match TRBD1. V shed 6 bases and J 4 bases; nucleotides not matched to a gene: 11. CDR3 length equals 16 residues. Per the germline V gene, CDR1 is MNHEY and CDR2 is SMNVEV (reference sequence). CDR3 bases: TGTGCCAGCAGCCTTGGAGACAGGGGACAGTACAATGAGCAGTTCTTC. The encoded protein is CASSLGDRGQYNEQFF.

This clone was counted once. This rearrangement joins TRBV5-6 to TRBJ1-5; tentatively, D is TRBD1 (6 bases). The CDR3 is made up of 14 amino acids. V shed 7 bases and J shed 2 bases, with 13 bases lying between them. Germline values: CDR1 SGHDT, CDR2 YYEEEE. CDR3 sequence reads: CASGYRVGNQPQHF. CDR3 sequence (DNA): TGTGCCAGCGGATACAGGGTGGGCAATCAGCCCCAGCATTTT.

The chain recombines TRBV11-3 with TRBJ2-7, with TRBD1 matching over 8 bases. Germline CDR1 reads SGHNT; CDR2 reads YENEEA. J lost 5 bases, V lost 3 bases, and 6 bases had no gene match. The CDR3 has 14 residues. The CDR3 spells CASSLDRASNEQYF. The CDR3 bases are TGTGCCAGCAGCTTGGACAGGGCATCCAACGAGCAGTACTTC. The full variable domain, in which reference TRBV11-3 and TRBJ2-7 provide the parts outside the CDR3, is EAGVVQSPRYKIIEKKQPVAFWCNPISGHNTLYWYLQNLGQGPELLIRYENEEAVDDSQLPKDRFSAERLKGVDSTLKIQPAELGDSAVYLCASSLDRASNEQYFGPGTRLTVT.

V and J are TRBV15 and TRBJ2-4, with D tentatively TRBD1 (6 bases). This CDR3 is 16 amino acids long. The ends were cut back, 5 bases at V and 3 bases at J, with 17 bases in the middle. From germline, CDR1 is LNHNV and CDR2 YYDKDF (reference sequence). DNA for the CDR3: TGTGCCACCAGCTCAAGGACAGTAGCCTTCAAAAACATTCAGTACTTC. Translated, it gives CATSSRTVAFKNIQYF.

This clone was seen a few times. CDR3 sequence (DNA): TGTGCCAGCAAGATTGGGGGACAAAGTTACGAAAAACTGTTTTTT. This sequence encodes CASKIGGQSYEKLFF. This chain joins TRBV2 and TRBJ1-4, with D possibly TRBD1 on 6 matching bases. V shed 7 bases and J shed 8 bases, with 20 bases lying between them. Germline assignment: CDR1 SNHLY and CDR2 FYNNEI. This CDR3 is built from 15 residues.

The rearrangement links TRBV4-1 to TRBJ2-2; D remains ambiguous. The CDR3 has 17 amino acids. V was clipped by 0 bases and J by 1 base, with 12 bases between them. Per the germline V gene, CDR1 is MGHRA and CDR2 is YSYEKL. CDR3 protein: CASSQDLRRGNTGELFF. The CDR3, as DNA: TGCGCCAGCAGCCAAGATCTTAGGAGAGGGAACACCGGGGAGCTGTTTTTT.

V gene TRBV11-2 combines with J gene TRBJ1-1; 8 nucleotides agree with TRBD1. The CDR3 covers 16 residues. Trimming removed 2 bases from V and 1 base from J; junction bases left unmatched: 6. Per the germline V gene, CDR1 is SGHAT and CDR2 is FQNNGV. The CDR3 spells CASSLHGQGTNTEAFF. In DNA form, the CDR3 reads TGTGCCAGCAGCTTACACGGACAGGGAACGAACACTGAAGCTTTCTTT.